This T cell receptor (beta chain) was found in a study of response to subunit inactivated influenza vaccine. This clonotype was picked up a small number of times. Its antigen is currently unknown. MiXCR, run by TCRdb on the RT-PCR reads, gives a single entry per CDR3 protein. The sample gives roughly 290,000 distinct CDR3 sequences, 21% of which show up once; 10% is in the top ten. Study observations and caveats: Researchers suggested that each seasonal influenza vaccination recruits few new T cells.

There are 13 residues in the CDR3. J lost 0 bases, V lost 7 bases, and 2 bases had no gene match. Germline-derived CDR1 and CDR2 are KGHSH and LQKENI. The rearrangement uses TRBV18 and TRBJ1-1; TRBD1 matches at 7 bases. This TCR was sampled from a man aged 50 to 75 who received an inactivated influenza vaccine. The specimen comprised PBMCs from blood, sampled less than 22 months after vaccination. For the CDR3, the DNA is TGTGCCAGCTTGGGACAGCTGAACACTGAAGCTTTCTTT. As protein: CASLGQLNTEAFF.